This TCR beta chain was sequenced for a study of shared clonotypes between healthy human individuals. Donors were Caucasian adults residing in Nashville, Tennessee, USA. For every subset, genomic DNA was evenly distributed across several immunoSEQ plates. The data were produced by immunoSEQ multiplex PCR, yet TCRdb's version contains in-frame clones alone and is incomplete. The repertoire includes over 400,000 clones, 81% of them detected once, and 12% sits in the top ten. Trimming took 10 bases from V and 7 from J, leaving 8 bases between them. The CDR3 covers 10 residues. The germline V gene encodes CDR1 SNHLY and CDR2 FYNNEI.

The sequenced sample was PBMCs. The J gene is TRBJ2-1, the V gene TRBV2; D is uncertain. This receptor was identified in a woman between 35 and 50 years old in good health. Some clones in this sample may be carry-over from other donors' samples. CDR3 protein: CATGANEQFF. CDR3 in DNA: TGTGCCACCGGAGCGAATGAGCAGTTCTTC.